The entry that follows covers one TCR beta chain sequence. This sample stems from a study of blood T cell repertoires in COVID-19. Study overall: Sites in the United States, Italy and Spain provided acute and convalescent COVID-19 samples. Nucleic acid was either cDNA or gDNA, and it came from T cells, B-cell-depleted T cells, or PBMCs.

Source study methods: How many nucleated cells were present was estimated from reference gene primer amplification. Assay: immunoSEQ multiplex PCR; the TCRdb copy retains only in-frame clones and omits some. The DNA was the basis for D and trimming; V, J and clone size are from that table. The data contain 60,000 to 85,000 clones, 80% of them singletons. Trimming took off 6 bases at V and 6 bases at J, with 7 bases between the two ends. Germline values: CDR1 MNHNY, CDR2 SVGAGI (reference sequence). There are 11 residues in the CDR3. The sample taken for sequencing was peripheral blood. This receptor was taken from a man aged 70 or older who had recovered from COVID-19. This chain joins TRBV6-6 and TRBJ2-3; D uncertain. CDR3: CASSYLDTQYF. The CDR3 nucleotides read TGTGCCAGCAGCTACCTGGATACGCAGTATTTT.